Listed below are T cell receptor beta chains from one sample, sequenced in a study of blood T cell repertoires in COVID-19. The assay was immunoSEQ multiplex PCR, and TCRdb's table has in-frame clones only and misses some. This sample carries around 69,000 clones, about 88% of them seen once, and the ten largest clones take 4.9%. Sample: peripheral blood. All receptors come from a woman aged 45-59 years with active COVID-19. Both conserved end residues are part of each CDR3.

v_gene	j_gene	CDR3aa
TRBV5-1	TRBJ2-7	CASSARQGAYEQYF
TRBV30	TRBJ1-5	CAWSVRDNQPQHF
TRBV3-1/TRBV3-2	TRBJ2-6	CASSQVAGTSGANVLTF
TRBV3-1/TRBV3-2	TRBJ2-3	CASSRISGTTDTQYF
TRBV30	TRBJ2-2	CAWKRTGELFF
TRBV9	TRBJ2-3	CASSVVAGVTDTQYF
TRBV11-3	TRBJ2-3	CASSPGQGDTDTQYF
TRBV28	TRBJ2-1	CASSQSGLAAYNEQFF
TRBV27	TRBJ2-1	CASSSAGTGVGNEQFF
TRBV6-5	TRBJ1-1	CASRKQGDNTEAFF
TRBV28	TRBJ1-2	CASSQINYGYTF
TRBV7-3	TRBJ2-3	CASSPRTGFVIDTQYF
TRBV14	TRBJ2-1	CASSQKGTSGRAGEQFF
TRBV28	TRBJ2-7	CASSFPFNLAGSSYEQYF
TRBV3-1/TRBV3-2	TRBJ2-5	CASSLRQGPDQETQYF
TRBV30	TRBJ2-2	CAWSGEKTGELFF
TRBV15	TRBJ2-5	CATSRDRGSLETQYF
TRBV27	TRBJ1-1	CASSLEGNTEAFF
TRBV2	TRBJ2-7	CASSVSGRGYEQYF
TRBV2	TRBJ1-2	CASGTGGWGYTF
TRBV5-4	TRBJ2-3	CASSSPMGLAGDTQYF
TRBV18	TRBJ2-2	CASSPGLAGVVGTGELFF
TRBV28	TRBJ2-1	CASTAPGIYNEQFF
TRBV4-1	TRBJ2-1	CASSQGLINEQFF
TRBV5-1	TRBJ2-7	CASSLSTGAGYEQYF
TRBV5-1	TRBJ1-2	CASSSDSSFGYTF
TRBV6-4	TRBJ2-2	CASSDRYRGPTSGRPTGELFF
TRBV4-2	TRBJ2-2	CASSQGSREARTGELFF